The 18 T cell receptor beta chains in this list originate from one sample, sequenced in a study of shared clonotypes between healthy human individuals. The assay was immunoSEQ multiplex PCR, and TCRdb's table has in-frame clones only and misses some. Of 2 million to 2.5 million clones in the sample, around 95% were seen once. Sequencing was carried out using naive CD4+ T cells sorted from blood. Subset given: CD45RA+ positively selected. These receptors came from a man aged 18 to 35 in good health.

V and J are TRBV29-1 and TRBJ2-2; D might be TRBD2 (6 bases). CDR3 length equals 14 residues. Trimming shortened V by 5 bases and J by 7 bases, and 17 bases separated the two germline ends. Germline values: CDR1 SQVTM, CDR2 ANQGSEA. The CDR3 reads CSVTGSTAGGELFF. CDR3 DNA: TGCAGCGTTACCGGGAGCACCGCCGGCGGGGAGCTGTTTTTT.

Turning to this clone: Different DNA sequences within this sample yield the same CDR3. The chain uses TRBV30 and TRBJ1-5; D gene uncertain. CDR1 and CDR2 from the germline V gene are GTSNPN and SVGIG (reference sequence). The CDR3 is 13 residues long. V dropped 0 bases and J dropped 4 bases, with 7 bases sitting between them. CDR3 sequence: CAWSVGRNQPQHF. The CDR3 bases are TGTGCCTGGAGTGTAGGGCGGAATCAGCCCCAGCATTTT.

The chain combines TRBV7-9 with TRBJ2-5; unclear D gene. Trimming pared 0 bases from V and 5 bases from J, leaving 10 bases between. Germline V gives CDR1 SEHNR, CDR2 FQNEAQ (reference sequence). CDR3 length equals 14 residues. CDR3 region: CASSLAVRTETQYF. The CDR3 region has the DNA TGTGCCAGCAGCTTAGCCGTACGTACCGAGACCCAGTACTTC.

The CDR3 DNA sequence: TGCGCCAGCAGCCAGTCGGGGCTGGCTTGGTACGAGCAGTACTTC. This gives the protein CASSQSGLAWYEQYF. The chain links TRBV4-1 to TRBJ2-7, with D perhaps TRBD1 or TRBD2 (5 bases each). Germline CDR1 MGHRA, CDR2 YSYEKL. Trimming stripped 3 bases from V and 4 bases from J, with 16 bases between. The length of the CDR3 is 15 residues.

The J gene is TRBJ1-6, the V gene TRBV27, with 7 bases lining up with TRBD1. This CDR3 is 14 amino acids long. The V and J ends lost 3 bases and 10 bases, in that order; junction bases with no gene match: 6. Germline values: CDR1 MNHEY, CDR2 SMNVEV (reference sequence). CDR3 sequence (DNA): TGTGCCAGCAGTTTCGGACAGGTCGGATCACCCCTCCACTTT. It codes for CASSFGQVGSPLHF.

J is TRBJ1-6 and V is TRBV5-1; 7 bases align to TRBD1. This CDR3 contains 16 residues. Losses at the gene ends were 0 bases for V and 10 bases for J; bases not matched to a gene: 10. Looked up from germline, CDR1 is SGHRS and CDR2 is YFSETQ. The CDR3 loop reads CASSLGDSTPDSPLHF. Here the CDR3 DNA reads TGCGCCAGCAGCTTGGGGGACAGTACCCCAGACTCACCCCTCCACTTT.

The V gene is TRBV6-5, the J gene TRBJ2-5; 9 bases agree with TRBD1. The J call is in doubt because the DNA end fits TRBJ2-7 better. Germline V gene lookup returns CDR1 MNHEY and CDR2 SVGAGI. The CDR3 covers 15 residues. CDR3 protein: CASRYAGTGFYEQYF. The CDR3, as DNA: TGTGCCAGCAGATATGCCGGGACAGGGTTCTACGAGCAGTACTTC.

Only one count was recorded for this clone. The chain couples TRBV20-1 to TRBJ1-2; D gene unclear. The CDR3 has 11 amino acids. The V and J ends lost 0 bases and 10 bases respectively, with 9 bases between them. Germline V gene sequence: CDR1 DFQATT, CDR2 SNEGSKA (reference sequence). The CDR3 is CSARDGLSYTF. CDR3 DNA sequence: TGCAGTGCTAGAGATGGGCTTTCCTACACCTTC.

V is TRBV2 and J is TRBJ2-5, with D maybe TRBD1 (5 bases). Germline V gives CDR1 SNHLY, CDR2 FYNNEI. The V end was cut by 4 bases, the J end by 5 bases, with 11 bases between. The CDR3 runs to 13 residues. The CDR3 reads CASSAPPGETQYF. The CDR3 DNA is TGTGCCAGCAGTGCGCCCCCAGGGGAGACCCAGTACTTC. Based on the CDR3 plus reference TRBV2 and TRBJ2-5, the full variable domain is EPEVTQTPSHQVTQMGQEVILRCVPISNHLYFYWYRQILGQKVEFLVSFYNNEISEKSEIFDDQFSVERPDGSNFTLKIRSTKLEDSAMYFCASSAPPGETQYFGPGTRLLVL.

This clone appeared once. The chain uses TRBV7-2 and TRBJ2-7, with D unresolved. This CDR3 is built from 13 residues. In germline, CDR1 is SGHTA, CDR2 FQGNSA. V gave up 4 bases and J gave up 2 bases, with 9 bases separating them. CDR3 sequence (DNA): TGTGCCAGCAGCTCTCTTTATACCTACGAGCAGTACTTC. Translated, it gives CASSSLYTYEQYF.

In DNA, the CDR3 is TGCGCCAGCAGCTTAGTACTCGGGACAGAGGGATACGAGCAGTACTTC. Its protein product is CASSLVLGTEGYEQYF. The chain employs TRBV5-1 and TRBJ2-7, with TRBD1 identical over 7 bases. Per the germline V gene, CDR1 is SGHRS and CDR2 is YFSETQ. This CDR3 region has 16 residues. Losses at the gene ends were 2 bases for V and 4 bases for J; bases not matched to a gene: 12.

The chain recombines TRBV9 with TRBJ2-5; 7 nucleotides agree with TRBD1. Unmatched junction bases numbered 10, after V lost 6 bases and J lost 2 bases. Germline V lookup: CDR1 SGDLS, CDR2 YYNGEE. The CDR3 has 15 amino acids. CDR3 protein: CASTARDSRQETQYF. CDR3 bases: TGTGCCAGCACCGCCAGGGACAGTCGACAAGAGACCCAGTACTTC.

CDR3 in amino acids: CASSLGGQTNSPLHF. For the CDR3, the DNA is TGTGCCAGCAGCTTAGGGGGACAGACGAATTCACCCCTCCACTTT. The V gene is TRBV11-2, the J gene TRBJ1-6, with 7 nucleotides matching TRBD1. V shed 1 base, J shed 7 bases, and the junction held 4 bases outside the gene matches. The germline CDR1 and CDR2 sequences are SGHAT and FQNNGV. The CDR3 contains 15 residues.

The table lists this clone with a count of one. The chain uses TRBV6-1 and TRBJ2-1; no definite D call. The CDR3 is 16 residues long. V lost 2 bases and J lost 12, with 23 bases in between. From germline, CDR1 is MNHNS and CDR2 SASEGT. CDR3 in DNA: TGTGCCAGCAGTGAAATTGGTCAGGCACCATCTCTCGGGCAGTTCTTC. Translation: CASSEIGQAPSLGQFF.

The chain carries TRBV6-5 and TRBJ1-2; D is uncertain. V was pared by 0 bases and J by 7 bases, with 9 bases between. This CDR3 has 13 amino acids. Germline lookup yields CDR1 MNHEY and CDR2 SVGAGI. The CDR3 sequence is CASSYSIPGGYTF. DNA of the CDR3: TGTGCCAGCAGTTACTCGATTCCAGGTGGCTACACCTTC.

The chain joins TRBV10-3 to TRBJ1-1; TRBD1 matches 10 bases. V gave up 4 bases and J gave up 4 bases; unmatched junction bases: 15. The germline V gene encodes CDR1 ENHRY and CDR2 SYGVKD. The CDR3 length is 18 residues. The DNA for the CDR3 is TGTGCCATCAGTGCGAGACAGGGGGCGCGGTCGGAGACCACTGAAGCTTTCTTT. Its translation: CAISARQGARSETTEAFF.

The rearrangement joins TRBV4-3 to TRBJ1-5; D is possibly TRBD1 (6 bases). Germline V CDR1 and CDR2: LGHNA, YSLEER. The CDR3 is 17 amino acids. V lost 0 bases to trimming and J lost 0 bases, with 12 bases between them. CDR3 nucleotides: TGCGCCAGCAGCCAAGACAGGGGCCTCGATAGCAATCAGCCCCAGCATTTT. Residues: CASSQDRGLDSNQPQHF.

J is TRBJ1-4 and V is TRBV6-6; D gene uncertain. Germline-derived CDR1 and CDR2 are MNHNY and SVGAGI (reference sequence). The CDR3 extends over 11 amino acids. V lost 6 bases to trimming and J lost 9 bases, with 8 bases between them. CDR3 nucleotide sequence: TGTGCCAGCAGGGGCATTCAAAAACTGTTTTTT. Protein: CASRGIQKLFF.